Following are 13 T cell receptor beta chains from one sample sequenced in a study of T cells in Graves' hyperthyroidism and ophthalmopathy. TCR beta CDR3 region amplification was performed from RNA transcripts. The HTBI primer set drove a first-round RT-PCR of the TCR CDR3. One entry per CDR3 protein, called by TCRdb with MiXCR from the multiplex PCR reads. Of some 180,000 distinct CDR3 sequences detected, about a sixth appear once; the ten largest clones hold over 45%. Sample: blood. These receptors all stem from a woman aged 50 to 60 with Graves' hyperthyroidism.

The gene calls are TRBV20-1 and TRBJ1-2, with 7 bases identical to TRBD1. V lost 2 bases and J lost 0; bases outside the gene matches: 3. The CDR3 is 14 residues long. Germline loops: CDR1 DFQATT, CDR2 SNEGSKA (reference sequence). The CDR3, as DNA: TGCAGTGCTAGAAGGGACAGCACTAACTATGGCTACACCTTC. Protein product: CSARRDSTNYGYTF.

This clonotype was picked up many times. This chain connects TRBV12-3 or TRBV12-4 to TRBJ1-4, with D uncertain. The V and J ends lost 10 bases and 8 bases respectively, with 14 bases between them. This CDR3 has 12 residues. CDR3 sequence (DNA): TGTGCCACTCGTCGCCCGGGGGAAAAACTGTTTTTT. It specifies CATRRPGEKLFF.

This clonotype showed up many times. CDR3 region: CASRWTPAYNEQFF. The CDR3 DNA reads as TGCGCCAGCAGGTGGACACCAGCCTACAATGAGCAGTTCTTC. V usage is TRBV5-1 and J usage is TRBJ2-1; tentative D call: TRBD1 (5 bases). The CDR3 has 14 residues. From germline, CDR1 is SGHRS and CDR2 YFSETQ. Trimming removed 5 bases at V and 2 bases at J, with 11 bases between.

This clonotype has a handful of counts. A read error may produce the germline difference seen at one junction end. The J gene is TRBJ2-2, the V gene TRBV27, with TRBD2 matching over 12 bases. This CDR3 has 19 residues. The germline gives CDR1 MNHEY, CDR2 SMNVEV (reference sequence). The CDR3 DNA reads TGTGCCGGCAGTTTATGGGTACTAGCGGGAGGTTCGAGGACCGGGGAGCTGTTTTTT. Its translation is CAGSLWVLAGGSRTGELFF.

This clonotype was counted ten times or more. J is TRBJ2-7 and V is TRBV27; TRBD2 aligns across 13 bases. Trimming at V came to 6 bases and at J to 5 bases, leaving 19 bases not matched to a gene. This CDR3 is built from 19 residues. Germline CDR1 MNHEY, CDR2 SMNVEV (reference sequence). The CDR3 spells CASSLRAGTSGVYGNEQYF. For the CDR3, the DNA is TGTGCCAGCAGCCTAAGGGCCGGGACTAGCGGGGTATACGGCAACGAGCAGTACTTC.

This clonotype was seen at least ten times. J is TRBJ1-1 and V is TRBV5-1, with D perhaps matching TRBD1 (5 bases). This CDR3 contains 13 residues. V shed 3 bases and J shed 4 bases, with 10 bases lying between them. Per germline, CDR1 SGHRS and CDR2 YFSETQ. CDR3 bases: TGCGCCAGCAGCTCGGGAGGGGTCACTGAAGCTTTCTTT. This encodes CASSSGGVTEAFF.

The table lists this clonotype with many counts. The chain's CDR3 is CASSQGTSLTYNEQFF. In nucleotides, the CDR3 is TGTGCCAGCAGCCAAGGGACTAGTCTAACCTACAATGAGCAGTTCTTC. The chain combines TRBV3-1 with TRBJ2-1; 7 nucleotides align to TRBD2. This CDR3 spans 16 amino acids. Germline assignment: CDR1 LGHDT and CDR2 YNNKEL (reference sequence). V shed 1 base and J 2 bases; nucleotides not matched to a gene: 5.

This clonotype was seen more than once but under ten times. The chain has TRBV6-9 and TRBJ2-3; 8 positions match TRBD2. Germline V CDR1 and CDR2: MNHGY, SVAAGI. The CDR3 consists of 18 residues. The junction had 16 bases not matched to a gene; V was cut back by 2 bases and J by 6 bases. This CDR3 reads CASSYELAGRVAGDTQYF. CDR3 DNA sequence: TGTGCCAGCAGTTATGAGTTAGCGGGAAGGGTAGCCGGGGATACGCAGTATTTT.

A word on this clonotype: A read error may account for a junction end that differs from germline. This rearrangement joins TRBV7-9 to TRBJ2-7; 8 nucleotides align to TRBD1. This CDR3 is 14 amino acids long. Germline assignment: CDR1 SEHNR and CDR2 FQNEAQ (reference sequence). The CDR3 DNA reads as TGTGCCAGCGGCTTAGACCAGGGGGCATTCGAGCAGTACTTC. Amino acid sequence: CASGLDQGAFEQYF.

This clonotype was seen ten or more times. In DNA form, the CDR3 reads TGTGCCAGCAGCCAAGCGGGCGGAGGGGGCACTGAAGCTTTCTTT. Its translation: CASSQAGGGGTEAFF. The J gene is TRBJ1-1, the V gene TRBV3-1, with D possibly being TRBD1 (6 bases). Germline CDR1 reads LGHDT; CDR2 reads YNNKEL (reference sequence). Trimming stripped 1 base from V and 4 bases from J, with 13 bases between. The length of the CDR3 is 15 residues.

The sample holds many counts of this clonotype. The CDR3 reads CASSIRNEQYF. The CDR3, as DNA: TGTGCCAGCAGTATCCGAAACGAGCAGTACTTC. This chain uses TRBV2 with TRBJ2-7; D gene ambiguous. V was pared by 5 bases and J by 5 bases, with 7 bases between. Germline values: CDR1 SNHLY, CDR2 FYNNEI. CDR3 length: 11 residues.

This clonotype was detected ten times or more. The gene calls are TRBV7-9 and TRBJ1-1; D is perhaps TRBD1 (5 bases). The CDR3 is 13 residues long. Germline V gene lookup returns CDR1 SEHNR and CDR2 FQNEAQ (reference sequence). V lost 2 bases and J 4 bases, leaving 8 bases between the germline ends. CDR3 coding DNA: TGTGCCAGCAGCTTACAGGGATCCACTGAAGCTTTCTTT. Amino acids: CASSLQGSTEAFF.

This clonotype was seen at least ten times. This chain links TRBV27 with TRBJ2-7; 8 bases are a match to TRBD1. After removal of 7 bases from V and 1 base from J, the junction contained 3 bases not matched to a gene. The germline V gene encodes CDR1 MNHEY and CDR2 SMNVEV (reference sequence). The CDR3 runs to 13 residues. CDR3 DNA: TGTGCCAGCAAAAGGGACAGGTCCTACGAGCAGTACTTC. It codes for CASKRDRSYEQYF.